The entry below describes one TCR beta chain. Its matching antigen is unknown. Trimming removed 4 bases from V and 5 bases from J; junction bases left unmatched: 2. Germline loops: CDR1 LNHDA, CDR2 SQIVND (reference sequence). CDR3 length: 14 residues. This entry is derived from a study of cytomegalovirus exposure and HLA in healthy donors. Regarding the study as a whole: A subsequent analysis found that TCR clusters from the first cohort also tended to co-occur in the 120 validation repertoires, with approximately 94% of cluster scores above 0.

Profiled with immunoSEQ multiplex PCR; TCRdb holds only in-frame clones, not every one. Here the sample spans approximately 65,000 clones, approximately 91% being singletons. The TCR originated in a young man in good health and CMV-seronegative. The sample consisted of PBMCs. The V call is TRBV19, the J call TRBJ1-4; 9 nucleotides line up with TRBD1. The CDR3 nucleotides are TGTGCCAGTAGTACAACAGGGGGCAATGAAAAACTGTTTTTT. Its protein is CASSTTGGNEKLFF.